Listed here are 11 T cell receptor beta chains from one sample, sequenced in a study of blood T cell repertoires in COVID-19. Profiling relied on immunoSEQ multiplex PCR, and the TCRdb table lists in-frame clones only, not all of them. The data show 140,000 to 150,000 clones, with about 80% seen just once and approximately 3.5% held by the top ten. The sample consisted of peripheral blood. The receptors stem from a man between 65 and 85 years old who had recovered from COVID-19.

The gene calls are TRBV6-5 and TRBJ1-6; D perhaps matches TRBD1 (5 bases). The V gene lost 6 bases and the J gene lost 10 bases, with 16 bases spanning the gap. The CDR3 extends over 14 amino acids. Germline V gene lookup returns CDR1 MNHEY and CDR2 SVGAGI. In DNA, the CDR3 is TGTGCCAGCAGACCCCCGGGGGGGTTCTCACCCCTCCACTTT. Its protein product is CASRPPGGFSPLHF.

This clone turned up a few times. This chain joins TRBV5-1 and TRBJ1-1; possible D gene TRBD1, 6 bases. Germline-derived CDR1 and CDR2 are SGHRS and YFSETQ. V lost 6 bases to trimming and J lost 0 bases, with 18 bases between them. The CDR3 is 16 residues long. In DNA form, the CDR3 reads TGCGCCAGCACTCGATCAGGGGTCAACATGAACACTGAAGCTTTCTTT. Protein: CASTRSGVNMNTEAFF.

CDR3 nucleotides: TGTGCCAGCAGTCAATCGACTAGCGGGACCACCTACGAGCAGTACTTC. Encoded protein: CASSQSTSGTTYEQYF. The chain recombines TRBV6-2 or TRBV6-3 with TRBJ2-7; 11 bases fit TRBD2. The J segment lost 2 bases and the V segment lost 5 bases, leaving 8 bases of the junction unmatched. CDR3 length: 16 residues. CDR1 MNHEY and CDR2 SVGEGT come from the germline V gene.

The CDR3 is CASSSIQGDYGYTF. CDR3 sequence (DNA): TGTGCCAGCAGCTCCATACAGGGGGACTATGGCTACACCTTC. The chain links TRBV13 to TRBJ1-2; 8 bases line up with TRBD1. V lost 4 bases, J lost 3 bases, and 4 bases stayed unmatched. The V gene's germline CDR1 is PRHDT and CDR2 FYEKMQ (reference sequence). The CDR3 loop spans 14 amino acids.

The chain uses TRBV5-1 and TRBJ2-7, with 11 nucleotides matching TRBD2. The CDR3 runs to 14 residues. CDR1 is SGHRS and CDR2 is YFSETQ in the germline V gene. Germline trimming cut 4 bases from V and 6 bases from J; bases unmatched to any gene: 6. DNA for the CDR3: TGCGCCAGCAGCCCCGGACTAGCGGGTGCCGAGCAGTACTTC. Translated: CASSPGLAGAEQYF. Full variable domain (outside the CDR3, taken from reference TRBV5-1 and TRBJ2-7): KAGVTQTPRYLIKTRGQQVTLSCSPISGHRSVSWYQQTPGQGLQFLFEYFSETQRNKGNFPGRFSGRQFSNSRSEMNVSTLELGDSALYLCASSPGLAGAEQYFGPGTRLTVT.

This clone was picked up a small number of times. CDR3: CASSQSVYEQYF. Here the CDR3 DNA reads TGTGCCAGCAGCCAAAGCGTCTACGAGCAGTACTTC. V and J are TRBV3-1 (or the pseudogene TRBV3-2) and TRBJ2-7; D unresolved. With 2 bases removed from V and 3 bases from J, the gap between germline ends came to 5 bases. Germline CDR1 reads LGHDT; CDR2 reads YNNKEL (reference sequence). The CDR3 totals 12 residues.

The chain links TRBV7-8 to TRBJ2-5, with D perhaps matching TRBD1 (5 bases). Germline CDR1 is SGHVS and CDR2 is FQNEAQ. Deletions cut 1 base from V and 1 base from J, with 10 bases between. This CDR3 region has 15 residues. Here the CDR3 reads CASSLGQTVQETQYF. CDR3 DNA: TGTGCCAGCAGCTTAGGACAGACAGTCCAAGAGACCCAGTACTTC. Full variable domain (rest looked up from reference TRBV7-8 and TRBJ2-5): GAGVSQSPRYKVAKRGQDVALRCDPISGHVSLFWYQQALGQGPEFLTYFQNEAQLDKSGLPSDRFFAERPEGSVSTLKIQRTQQEDSAVYLCASSLGQTVQETQYFGPGTRLLVL.

V usage is TRBV7-2 and J usage is TRBJ1-2, with TRBD1 as a possible D gene (6 bases). The V gene lost 3 bases and the J gene lost 4 bases, with 12 bases spanning the gap. This CDR3 region has 14 residues. The germline V gene has CDR1 SGHTA and CDR2 FQGNSA. The CDR3 sequence is CASSFIQGGYGYTF. In DNA, the CDR3 is TGTGCCAGCAGCTTTATACAGGGTGGCTATGGCTACACCTTC.

The chain uses TRBV19 and TRBJ1-2; 8 nucleotides agree with TRBD1. Germline V lookup: CDR1 LNHDA, CDR2 SQIVND (reference sequence). The CDR3 runs 13 residues. V trimming: 6 bases; J trimming: 6 bases; junction bases outside the gene matches: 6. CDR3: CASSPTGVNGYTF. The CDR3 nucleotides are TGTGCCAGTAGCCCGACAGGGGTTAATGGCTACACCTTC.

With respect to this clone: Other DNA sequences in this specimen translate into the identical CDR3. The chain is built from TRBV9 and TRBJ2-7; 12 nucleotides align to TRBD2. The germline CDR1 and CDR2 sequences are SGDLS and YYNGEE. J gave up 3 bases and V 4 bases, and 2 bases lay outside the gene matches. The CDR3 covers 14 residues. CDR3 in amino acids: CASSPGLAGYEQYF. For the CDR3, the DNA is TGTGCCAGCAGCCCGGGACTAGCGGGCTACGAGCAGTACTTC.

The rearrangement links TRBV15 to TRBJ1-2; D uncertain. The ends were cut back, 4 bases at V and 7 bases at J, with 16 bases in the middle. The CDR3 has 14 residues. The germline CDR1 and CDR2 sequences are LNHNV and YYDKDF (reference sequence). CDR3 in amino acids: CATSNGTQVRGYTF. The CDR3 DNA is TGTGCCACCAGCAACGGAACTCAGGTGCGTGGCTACACCTTC.